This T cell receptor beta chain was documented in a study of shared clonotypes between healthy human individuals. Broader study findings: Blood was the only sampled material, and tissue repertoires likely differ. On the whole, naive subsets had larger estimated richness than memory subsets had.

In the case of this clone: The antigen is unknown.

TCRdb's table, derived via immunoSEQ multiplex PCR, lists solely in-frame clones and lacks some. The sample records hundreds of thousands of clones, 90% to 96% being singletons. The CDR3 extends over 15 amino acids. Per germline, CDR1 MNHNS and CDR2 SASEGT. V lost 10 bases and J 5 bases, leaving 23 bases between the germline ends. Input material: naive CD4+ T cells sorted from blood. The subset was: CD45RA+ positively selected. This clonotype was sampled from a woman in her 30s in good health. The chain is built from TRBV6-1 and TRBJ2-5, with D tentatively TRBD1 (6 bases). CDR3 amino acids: CAMDSGTSVWETQYF. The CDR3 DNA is TGTGCCATGGACTCCGGGACATCTGTTTGGGAGACCCAGTACTTC.